These 16 T cell receptor beta chains were sequenced from one sample in a study of cytomegalovirus exposure and HLA in healthy donors. PCR amplification relied on 60 Vbeta primers (plus 13 Jbeta primers). Clones were read by immunoSEQ multiplex PCR, and TCRdb kept only the in-frame ones, dropping some. The repertoire has roughly 240,000 clones, roughly 73% of them found once; the top ten carry less than 0.6%. The sequenced sample consisted of PBMCs. The receptors originated from a boy under 18 in good health and CMV-seronegative.

This clone was seen once. This same CDR3 is encoded by further DNA sequences in the sample. This chain uses TRBV19 with TRBJ1-1, with D maybe TRBD1 (6 bases). The CDR3 is made up of 13 amino acids. Germline V CDR1 and CDR2: LNHDA, SQIVND (reference sequence). V was pared by 3 bases and J by 5 bases, with 10 bases between. CDR3 nucleotides: TGTGCCAGTAGTATCCTAGGGGGAACTGAAGCTTTCTTT. It yields the protein CASSILGGTEAFF.

This clone has only one observation. V and J are TRBV7-9 and TRBJ2-5; D gene unclear. CDR1 is SEHNR and CDR2 is FQNEAQ in the germline V gene (reference sequence). Trimming removed 5 bases at V and 1 base at J, with 8 bases between. The CDR3 consists of 13 residues. The CDR3 nucleotides read TGTGCCAGCAGCAAGACAAGCCAAGAGACCCAGTACTTC. Translated, it gives CASSKTSQETQYF.

CDR3 nucleotides: TGCAGCGTTGCTAACAGGGTGGCATCCGAGCAGTACTTC. Translated: CSVANRVASEQYF. The chain recombines TRBV29-1 with TRBJ2-7, with a possible D match to TRBD1 (6 bases). CDR3 size: 13 residues. Trimming left V 4 bases short and J 6 bases short, with 16 bases between. Germline V gene data show CDR1 as SQVTM and CDR2 as ANQGSEA.

This sequence joins TRBV5-1 and TRBJ2-7, with 8 bases aligning to TRBD1. With V trimmed by 3 bases and J by 6 bases, 11 bases remained unmatched. Germline-derived CDR1 and CDR2 are SGHRS and YFSETQ. The length of the CDR3 is 15 residues. As DNA, the CDR3 is TGCGCCAGCAGCTGGAGGACAGGGAGGCTTCGCGAGCAGTACTTC. Translated: CASSWRTGRLREQYF.

This chain uses TRBV11-2 with TRBJ1-5; D is perhaps TRBD1 (6 bases). Trimming left V 0 bases short and J 8 bases short, with 17 bases between. The CDR3 runs 16 residues. Looked up from germline, CDR1 is SGHAT and CDR2 is FQNNGV. The CDR3 DNA reads TGTGCCAGCAGCTTAGATGGAGGCCAGGGGACGGAGCCCCAGCATTTT. As protein: CASSLDGGQGTEPQHF.

The chain links TRBV29-1 to TRBJ2-3; 8 bases align to TRBD2. Germline V lookup: CDR1 SQVTM, CDR2 ANQGSEA. The CDR3 extends over 13 amino acids. V shed 7 bases, J shed 5 bases, and the junction held 8 bases outside the gene matches. The CDR3 reads CSARGGRGDTQYF. The CDR3 DNA is TGCAGCGCTCGCGGGGGGCGGGGAGATACGCAGTATTTT.

This chain joins TRBV2 and TRBJ1-2; D is perhaps TRBD1 (6 bases). The CDR3 has 15 residues. The germline gives CDR1 SNHLY, CDR2 FYNNEI. Trimming took off 10 bases at V and 0 bases at J, with 18 bases between the two ends. The CDR3 is CATIKDRNSNYGYTF. The CDR3 bases are TGTGCCACCATCAAGGACAGAAATTCTAACTATGGCTACACCTTC.

This chain uses TRBV2 with TRBJ2-5; D not certain. The CDR3 extends over 10 amino acids. Trimming took off 5 bases at V and 5 bases at J, with 3 bases between the two ends. Germline V gene lookup returns CDR1 SNHLY and CDR2 FYNNEI. CDR3 coding DNA: TGTGCCAGCAGTCAGGAGACCCAGTACTTC. Encoded protein: CASSQETQYF.

The chain combines TRBV11-3 with TRBJ1-2; 10 positions match TRBD1. Per germline, CDR1 SGHNT and CDR2 YENEEA. Trimming cost V 2 bases and J 7 bases; bases outside gene matches: 10. The CDR3 spans 16 residues. CDR3 DNA: TGTGCCAGCAGCTTAACGCCGGGACAGGGGATCTCTGGCTACACCTTC. Its translation: CASSLTPGQGISGYTF.

The rearrangement uses TRBV29-1 and TRBJ1-1; D not certain. V dropped 4 bases and J dropped 2 bases, with 17 bases sitting between them. The CDR3 totals 15 residues. Germline V gene sequence: CDR1 SQVTM, CDR2 ANQGSEA. CDR3 nucleotide sequence: TGCAGCGTTGTTTTATTGTATCGGTTTAACACTGAAGCTTTCTTT. Protein product: CSVVLLYRFNTEAFF.

This clone was found once. The chain joins TRBV2 to TRBJ1-2; D may be TRBD1 (5 bases). Germline V gene data show CDR1 as SNHLY and CDR2 as FYNNEI. V gave up 7 bases and J gave up 7 bases, with 10 bases separating them. The CDR3 consists of 11 residues. CDR3 DNA sequence: TGTGCCAGCAACGGGGGTAGTGGCTACACCTTC. The encoded protein is CASNGGSGYTF.

The chain recombines TRBV6-4 with TRBJ2-2, with 8 bases lining up with TRBD1. This CDR3 region has 14 residues. In germline, CDR1 is MRHNA, CDR2 SNTAGT. Trimming at V came to 6 bases and at J to 5 bases, leaving 5 bases not matched to a gene. CDR3 in amino acids: CASSPGQETGELFF. CDR3 coding DNA: TGTGCCAGCAGCCCGGGACAGGAAACCGGGGAGCTGTTTTTT.

The rearrangement joins TRBV30 to TRBJ2-7, with D perhaps TRBD2 (6 bases). The CDR3 sequence is 13 residues long. Deletions cut 2 bases from V and 5 bases from J, with 13 bases between. Per the germline V gene, CDR1 is GTSNPN and CDR2 is SVGIG (reference sequence). The CDR3 nucleotides are TGTGCCTGGAGTTCCGCGGGATACCACGAGCAGTACTTC. It codes for CAWSSAGYHEQYF.

This clone has a handful of counts. This chain uses TRBV6-1 with TRBJ1-3; D unclear. Trimming left V 1 base short and J 2 bases short, with 15 bases between. The CDR3 is 17 amino acids. Germline lookup yields CDR1 MNHNS and CDR2 SASEGT. The CDR3 DNA is TGTGCCAGCAGTGAAGGAGCGGGGATGAGTCCTGGAAACACCATATATTTT. The encoded protein is CASSEGAGMSPGNTIYF.

This clone was observed a single time. The rearrangement uses TRBV5-1 and TRBJ2-7; TRBD2 aligns across 11 bases. The CDR3 sequence is 15 residues long. Germline-derived CDR1 and CDR2 are SGHRS and YFSETQ. V dropped 0 bases and J dropped 3; count of bases not matched to a gene: 2. The CDR3 DNA reads as TGCGCCAGCAGCTTGGAGGGACTAGCGGTCTACGAGCAGTACTTC. This gives the protein CASSLEGLAVYEQYF.

This rearrangement joins TRBV19 to TRBJ1-5; the D gene is possibly TRBD1 (6 bases). The V end was cut by 1 base, the J end by 0 bases, with 13 bases between. This CDR3 region has 17 residues. The germline V gene has CDR1 LNHDA and CDR2 SQIVND (reference sequence). The CDR3 spells CASSIGTDSHSNQPQHF. In DNA, the CDR3 is TGTGCCAGTAGTATAGGAACGGACAGTCATAGCAATCAGCCCCAGCATTTT.